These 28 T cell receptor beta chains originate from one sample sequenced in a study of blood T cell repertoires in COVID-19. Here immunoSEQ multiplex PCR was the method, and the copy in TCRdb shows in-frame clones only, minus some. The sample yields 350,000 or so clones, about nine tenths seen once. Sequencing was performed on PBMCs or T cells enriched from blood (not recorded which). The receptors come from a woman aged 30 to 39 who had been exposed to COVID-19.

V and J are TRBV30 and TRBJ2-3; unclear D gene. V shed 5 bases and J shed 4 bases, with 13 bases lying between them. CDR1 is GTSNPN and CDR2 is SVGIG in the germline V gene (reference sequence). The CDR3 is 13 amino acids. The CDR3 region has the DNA TGTGCCTGGGCCTATAAGGCGGCAGATACGCAGTATTTT. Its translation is CAWAYKAADTQYF.

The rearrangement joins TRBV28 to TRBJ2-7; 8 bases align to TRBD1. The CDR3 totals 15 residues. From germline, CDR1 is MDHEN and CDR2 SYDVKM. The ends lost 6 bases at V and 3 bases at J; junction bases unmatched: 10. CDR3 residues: CASSKPGTGHYEQYF. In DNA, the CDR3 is TGTGCCAGCAGCAAACCCGGGACAGGACACTACGAGCAGTACTTC.

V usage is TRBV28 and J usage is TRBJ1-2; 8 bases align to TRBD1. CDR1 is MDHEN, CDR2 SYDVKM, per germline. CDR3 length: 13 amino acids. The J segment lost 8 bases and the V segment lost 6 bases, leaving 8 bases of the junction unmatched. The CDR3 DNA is TGTGCCAGCAGACCAGACAGGGGAAGAGGCTACACCTTC. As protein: CASRPDRGRGYTF.

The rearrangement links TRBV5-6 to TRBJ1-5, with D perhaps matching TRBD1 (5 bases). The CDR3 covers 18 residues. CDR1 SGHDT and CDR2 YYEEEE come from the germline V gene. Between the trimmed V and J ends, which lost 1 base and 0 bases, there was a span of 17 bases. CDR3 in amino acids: CASSLSWTLTNSNQPQHF. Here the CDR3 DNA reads TGTGCCAGCAGCTTGAGCTGGACACTTACTAATAGCAATCAGCCCCAGCATTTT.

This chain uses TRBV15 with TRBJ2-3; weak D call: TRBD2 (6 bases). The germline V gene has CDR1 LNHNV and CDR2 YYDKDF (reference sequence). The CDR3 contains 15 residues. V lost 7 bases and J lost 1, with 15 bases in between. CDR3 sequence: CATISGLKGTDTQYF. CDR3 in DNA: TGTGCCACCATTAGCGGCCTAAAAGGCACAGATACGCAGTATTTT.

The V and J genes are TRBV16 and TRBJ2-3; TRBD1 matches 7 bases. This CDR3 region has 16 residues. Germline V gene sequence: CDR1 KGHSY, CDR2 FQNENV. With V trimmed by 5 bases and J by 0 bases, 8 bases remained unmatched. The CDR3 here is CASSTGRDSSTDTQYF. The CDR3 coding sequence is TGTGCCAGCAGCACCGGCCGGGACAGCAGCACAGATACGCAGTATTTT. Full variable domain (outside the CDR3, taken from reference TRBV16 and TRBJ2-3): GEEVAQTPKHLVRGEGQKAKLYCAPIKGHSYVFWYQQVLKNEFKFLISFQNENVFDETGMPKERFSAKCLPNSPCSLEIQATKLEDSAVYFCASSTGRDSSTDTQYFGPGTRLTVL.

The CDR3 bases are TGTGCCAGCAGCTCACAGCTGAACACTGAAGCTTTCTTT. It specifies CASSSQLNTEAFF. The rearrangement links TRBV11-2 to TRBJ1-1; D is unclear. V was shortened by 4 bases and J by 0 bases, with 6 bases between the two germline ends. This CDR3 has 13 residues. Germline lookup yields CDR1 SGHAT and CDR2 FQNNGV.

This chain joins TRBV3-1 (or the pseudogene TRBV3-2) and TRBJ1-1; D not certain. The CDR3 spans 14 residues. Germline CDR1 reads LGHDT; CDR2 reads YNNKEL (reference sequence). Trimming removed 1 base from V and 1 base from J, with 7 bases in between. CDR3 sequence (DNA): TGTGCCAGCAGCCAAGTTGGCAGGAACACTGAAGCTTTCTTT. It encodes CASSQVGRNTEAFF.

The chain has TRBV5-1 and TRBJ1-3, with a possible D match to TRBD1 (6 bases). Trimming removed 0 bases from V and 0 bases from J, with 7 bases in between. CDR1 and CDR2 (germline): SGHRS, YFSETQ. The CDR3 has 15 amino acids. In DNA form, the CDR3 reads TGCGCCAGCAGCTTGGAACAGGGCTCTGGAAACACCATATATTTT. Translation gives CASSLEQGSGNTIYF.

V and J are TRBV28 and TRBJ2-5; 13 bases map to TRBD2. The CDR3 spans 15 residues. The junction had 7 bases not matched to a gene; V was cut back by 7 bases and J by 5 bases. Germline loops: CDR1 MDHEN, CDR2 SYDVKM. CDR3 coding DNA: TGTGCCAGCACCGGGACTAGCGGGATAGGCGAGACCCAGTACTTC. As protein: CASTGTSGIGETQYF.

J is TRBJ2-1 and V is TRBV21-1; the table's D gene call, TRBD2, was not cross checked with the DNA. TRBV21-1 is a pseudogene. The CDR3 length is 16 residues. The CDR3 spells CASRRAAGYSYNEQFF. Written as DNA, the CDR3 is TGTGCCAGCAGGAGGGCAGCGGGGTACTCCTACAATGAGCAGTTCTTC.

CDR3 loop: CASSGGQGAVQPQHF. CDR3 nucleotides: TGTGCCAGTAGTGGAGGGCAGGGGGCGGTTCAGCCCCAGCATTTT. This chain links TRBV19 with TRBJ1-5; TRBD1 aligns across 8 bases. Unmatched junction bases numbered 9, after V lost 5 bases and J lost 6 bases. CDR3 length: 15 residues. From germline, CDR1 is LNHDA and CDR2 SQIVND (reference sequence).

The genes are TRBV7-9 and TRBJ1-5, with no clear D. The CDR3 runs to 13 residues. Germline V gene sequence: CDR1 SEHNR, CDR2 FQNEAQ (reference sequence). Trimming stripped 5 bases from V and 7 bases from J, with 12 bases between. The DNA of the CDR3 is TGTGCCAGCAGCCCAGAGGGTACCCAGCCCCAGCATTTT. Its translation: CASSPEGTQPQHF.

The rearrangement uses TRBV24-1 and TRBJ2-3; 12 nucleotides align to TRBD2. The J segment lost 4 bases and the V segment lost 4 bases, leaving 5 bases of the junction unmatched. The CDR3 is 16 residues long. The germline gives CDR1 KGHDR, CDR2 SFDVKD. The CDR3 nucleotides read TGTGCCACCAGTGACCCCGGGACTAGCGGGTCAGATACGCAGTATTTT. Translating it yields CATSDPGTSGSDTQYF.

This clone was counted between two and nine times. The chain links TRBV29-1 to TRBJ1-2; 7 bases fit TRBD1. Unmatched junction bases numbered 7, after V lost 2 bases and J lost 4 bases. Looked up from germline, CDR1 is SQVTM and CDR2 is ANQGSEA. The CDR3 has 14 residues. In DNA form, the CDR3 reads TGCAGCGTTGAAACGCGACAGGGCCCCTATGGCTACACCTTC. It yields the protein CSVETRQGPYGYTF.

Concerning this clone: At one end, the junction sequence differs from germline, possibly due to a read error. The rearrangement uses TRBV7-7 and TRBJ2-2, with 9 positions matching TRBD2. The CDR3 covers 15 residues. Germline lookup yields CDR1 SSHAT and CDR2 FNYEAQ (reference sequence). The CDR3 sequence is CASSLAGVRTGELFF. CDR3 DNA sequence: TGTGCTAGCAGCTTAGCGGGAGTTCGGACCGGGGAGCTGTTTTTT.

The CDR3 protein is CASSLVDTGELFF. The CDR3 DNA follows: TGTGCCAGCAGCTTAGTAGACACCGGGGAGCTGTTTTTT. The gene calls are TRBV11-3 and TRBJ2-2; the D is unclear. The V end was cut by 1 base, the J end by 3 bases, with 3 bases between. The CDR3 extends over 13 amino acids. In germline, CDR1 is SGHNT, CDR2 YENEEA. The entire variable domain, with the rest obtained from reference TRBV11-3 and TRBJ2-2, is as follows: EAGVVQSPRYKIIEKKQPVAFWCNPISGHNTLYWYLQNLGQGPELLIRYENEEAVDDSQLPKDRFSAERLKGVDSTLKIQPAELGDSAVYLCASSLVDTGELFFGEGSRLTVL.

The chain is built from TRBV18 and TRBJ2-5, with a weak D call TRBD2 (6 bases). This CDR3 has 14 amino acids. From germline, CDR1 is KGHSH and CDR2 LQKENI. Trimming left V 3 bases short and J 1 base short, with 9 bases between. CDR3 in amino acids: CASSPQGGQETQYF. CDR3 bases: TGTGCCAGCTCACCGCAGGGAGGCCAAGAGACCCAGTACTTC. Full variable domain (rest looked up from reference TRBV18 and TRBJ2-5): NAGVMQNPRHLVRRRGQEARLRCSPMKGHSHVYWYRQLPEEGLKFMVYLQKENIIDESGMPKERFSAEFPKEGPSILRIQQVVRGDSAAYFCASSPQGGQETQYFGPGTRLLVL.

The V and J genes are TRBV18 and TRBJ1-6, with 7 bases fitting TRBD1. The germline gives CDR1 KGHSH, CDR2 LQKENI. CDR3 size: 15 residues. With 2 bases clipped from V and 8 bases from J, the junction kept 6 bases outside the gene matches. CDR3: CASSPITGADSPLHF. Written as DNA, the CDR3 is TGTGCCAGCTCACCAATCACAGGGGCCGATTCACCCCTCCACTTT.

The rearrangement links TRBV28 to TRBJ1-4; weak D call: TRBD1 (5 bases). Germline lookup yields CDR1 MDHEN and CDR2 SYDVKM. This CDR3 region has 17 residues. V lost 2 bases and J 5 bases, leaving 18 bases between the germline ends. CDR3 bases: TGTGCCAGCAGTTTACGAGCGGGACGAGGATCAAATGAAAAACTGTTTTTT. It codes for CASSLRAGRGSNEKLFF.

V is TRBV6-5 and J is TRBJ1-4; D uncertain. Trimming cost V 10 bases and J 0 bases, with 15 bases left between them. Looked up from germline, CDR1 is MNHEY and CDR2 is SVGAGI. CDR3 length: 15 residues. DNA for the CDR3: TGTGCCACCCAAACCCGACTAACAACTAATGAAAAACTGTTTTTT. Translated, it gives CATQTRLTTNEKLFF.

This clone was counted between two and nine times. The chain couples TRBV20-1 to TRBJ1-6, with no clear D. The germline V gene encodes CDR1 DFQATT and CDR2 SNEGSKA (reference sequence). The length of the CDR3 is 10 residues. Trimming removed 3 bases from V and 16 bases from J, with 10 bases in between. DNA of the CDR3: TGCAGTGCTAGGCGCCTTAGTCTCCACTTT. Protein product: CSARRLSLHF.

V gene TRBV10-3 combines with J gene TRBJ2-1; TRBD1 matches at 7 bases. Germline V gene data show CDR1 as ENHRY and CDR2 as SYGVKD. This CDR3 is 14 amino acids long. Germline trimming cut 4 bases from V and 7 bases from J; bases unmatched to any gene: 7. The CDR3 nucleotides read TGTGCCATCAGTGTACAGGGGTGGTCAAATGAGCAGTTCTTC. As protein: CAISVQGWSNEQFF.

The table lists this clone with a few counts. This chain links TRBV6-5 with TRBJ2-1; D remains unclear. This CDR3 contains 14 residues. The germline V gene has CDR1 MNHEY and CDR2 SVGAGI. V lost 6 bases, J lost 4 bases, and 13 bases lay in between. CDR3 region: CASRKLTPYNEQFF. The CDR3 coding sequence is TGTGCCAGCAGAAAACTAACTCCTTACAATGAGCAGTTCTTC.

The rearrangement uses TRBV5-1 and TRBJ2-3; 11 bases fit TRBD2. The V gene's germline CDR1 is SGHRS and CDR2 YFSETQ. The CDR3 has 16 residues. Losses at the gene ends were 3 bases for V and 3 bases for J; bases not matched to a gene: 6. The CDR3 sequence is CASSWTGTSGTDTQYF. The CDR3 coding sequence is TGCGCCAGCAGCTGGACCGGGACTAGCGGAACAGATACGCAGTATTTT.

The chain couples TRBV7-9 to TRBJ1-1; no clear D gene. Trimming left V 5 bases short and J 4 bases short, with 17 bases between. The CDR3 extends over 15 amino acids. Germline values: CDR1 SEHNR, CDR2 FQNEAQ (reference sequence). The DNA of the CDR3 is TGTGCCAGCAGCCGAAGCGGACGAGCCAGCACTGAAGCTTTCTTT. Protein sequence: CASSRSGRASTEAFF.

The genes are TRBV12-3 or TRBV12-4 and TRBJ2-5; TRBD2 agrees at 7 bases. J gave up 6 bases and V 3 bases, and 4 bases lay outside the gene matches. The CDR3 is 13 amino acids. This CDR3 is CASSLGGFKTQYF. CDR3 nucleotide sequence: TGTGCCAGCAGTTTGGGGGGGTTCAAGACCCAGTACTTC.

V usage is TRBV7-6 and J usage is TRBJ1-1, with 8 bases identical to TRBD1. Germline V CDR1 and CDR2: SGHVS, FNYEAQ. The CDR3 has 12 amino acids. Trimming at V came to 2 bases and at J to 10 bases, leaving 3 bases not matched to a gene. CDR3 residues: CASSLRTGRAFF. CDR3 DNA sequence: TGTGCCAGCAGCTTAAGGACAGGGCGAGCTTTCTTT.